This T cell receptor beta chain comes out of a study of post-analysis software for immune sequencing data. Unique molecular identifiers tagged the TCR beta cDNA libraries. Each CDR3 protein is one row after TCRdb ran MiXCR on the PCR reads. The table has about 260,000 distinct CDR3 sequences, just over 35% seen once. Regarding the study as a whole: Five or six TRBV segments, including TRBV5-6, TRBV5-1 and TRBV20-1, were more frequent in patients than controls.

This CDR3 region has 13 residues. CDR1 is DFQATT, CDR2 SNEGSKA, per germline (reference sequence). V was pared by 6 bases and J by 7 bases, with 7 bases of the junction left unmatched. On this clonotype itself: Its antigen is undetermined.

This receptor was identified in a girl aged 5 to 17 with multiple sclerosis. The sequenced sample consisted of blood. This chain connects TRBV20-1 to TRBJ1-2, with TRBD1 identical over 11 bases. The CDR3 here is CSAPGQGAGGYTF. Written as DNA, the CDR3 is TGCAGTGCCCCTGGACAGGGGGCGGGTGGCTACACCTTC.